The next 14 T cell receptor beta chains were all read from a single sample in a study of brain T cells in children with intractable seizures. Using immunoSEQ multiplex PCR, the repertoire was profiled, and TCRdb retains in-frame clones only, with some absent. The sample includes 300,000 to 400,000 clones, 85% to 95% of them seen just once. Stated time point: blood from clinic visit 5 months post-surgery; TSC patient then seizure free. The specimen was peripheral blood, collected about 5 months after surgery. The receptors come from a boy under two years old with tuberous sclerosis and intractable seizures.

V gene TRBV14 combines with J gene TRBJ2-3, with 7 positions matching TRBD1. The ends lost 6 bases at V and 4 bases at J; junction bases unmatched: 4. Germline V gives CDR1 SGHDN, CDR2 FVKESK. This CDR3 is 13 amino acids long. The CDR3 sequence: CASRKQGSDTQYF. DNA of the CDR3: TGTGCCAGCAGAAAACAGGGGTCAGATACGCAGTATTTT.

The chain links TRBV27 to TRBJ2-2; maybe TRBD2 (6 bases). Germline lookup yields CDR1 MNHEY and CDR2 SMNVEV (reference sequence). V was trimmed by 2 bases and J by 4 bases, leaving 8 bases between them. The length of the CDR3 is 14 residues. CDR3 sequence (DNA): TGTGCCAGCAGTTTACTCGGGGGCACCGGGGAGCTGTTTTTT. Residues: CASSLLGGTGELFF.

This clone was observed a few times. CDR3 sequence (DNA): TGCGCCAGCAGCTCAACGACTAGCGGAAATTACGAGCAGTACTTC. Protein product: CASSSTTSGNYEQYF. The rearrangement uses TRBV5-1 and TRBJ2-7; 9 nucleotides align to TRBD2. The CDR3 consists of 15 residues. The junction had 8 bases not matched to a gene; V was cut back by 3 bases and J by 4 bases. Germline loops: CDR1 SGHRS, CDR2 YFSETQ.

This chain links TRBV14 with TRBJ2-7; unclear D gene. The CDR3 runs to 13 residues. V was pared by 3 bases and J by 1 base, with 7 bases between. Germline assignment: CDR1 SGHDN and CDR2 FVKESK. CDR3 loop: CASSQRGSYEQYF. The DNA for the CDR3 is TGTGCCAGCAGCCAGCGAGGTTCCTACGAGCAGTACTTC. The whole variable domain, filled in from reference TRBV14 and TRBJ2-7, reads EAGVTQFPSHSVIEKGQTVTLRCDPISGHDNLYWYRRVMGKEIKFLLHFVKESKQDESGMPNNRFLAERTGGTYSTLKVQPAELEDSGVYFCASSQRGSYEQYFGPGTRLTVT.

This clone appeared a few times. The CDR3 loop reads CASSSNAGRNQPQHF. Written as DNA, the CDR3 is TGTGCCAGCAGCTCTAATGCGGGGCGGAATCAGCCCCAGCATTTT. This rearrangement joins TRBV7-3 to TRBJ1-5, with a tentative D call TRBD1 (5 bases). Trimming removed 4 bases at V and 4 bases at J, with 14 bases between. Germline V gene lookup returns CDR1 SGHTA and CDR2 FQGTGA. CDR3 length equals 15 residues.

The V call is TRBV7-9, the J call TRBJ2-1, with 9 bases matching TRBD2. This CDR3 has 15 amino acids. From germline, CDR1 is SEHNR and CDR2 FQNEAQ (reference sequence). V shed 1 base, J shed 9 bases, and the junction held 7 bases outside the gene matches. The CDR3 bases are TGTGCCAGCAGCTTAGGGACTAGCGAGGGTAGTGAGCAGTTCTTC. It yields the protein CASSLGTSEGSEQFF.

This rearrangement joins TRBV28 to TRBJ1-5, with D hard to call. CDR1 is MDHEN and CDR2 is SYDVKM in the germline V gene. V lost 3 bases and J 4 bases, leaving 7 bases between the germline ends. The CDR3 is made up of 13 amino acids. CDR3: CASSFPGNQPQHF. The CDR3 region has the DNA TGTGCCAGCAGTTTCCCCGGAAATCAGCCCCAGCATTTT.

The CDR3: CAWIRGAGGMNEKLFF. The CDR3, as DNA: TGTGCCTGGATCCGCGGGGCGGGGGGAATGAATGAAAAACTGTTTTTT. The V gene is TRBV30, the J gene TRBJ1-4; D possibly corresponds to TRBD1 (5 bases). Germline lookup yields CDR1 GTSNPN and CDR2 SVGIG (reference sequence). The CDR3 consists of 16 residues. Trimming cost V 4 bases and J 5 bases, with 20 bases left between them.

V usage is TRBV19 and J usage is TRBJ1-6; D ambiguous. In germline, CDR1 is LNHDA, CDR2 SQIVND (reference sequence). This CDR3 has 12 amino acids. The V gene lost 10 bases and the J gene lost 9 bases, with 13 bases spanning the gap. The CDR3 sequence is CATRSWGSPLHF. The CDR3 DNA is TGTGCCACCCGATCGTGGGGTTCACCCCTCCACTTT.

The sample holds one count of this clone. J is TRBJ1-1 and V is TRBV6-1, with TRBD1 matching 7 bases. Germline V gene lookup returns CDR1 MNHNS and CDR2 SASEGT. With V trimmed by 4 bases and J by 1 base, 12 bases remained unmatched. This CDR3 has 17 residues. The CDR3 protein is CASSAPATGARNTEAFF. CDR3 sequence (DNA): TGTGCCAGCAGTGCCCCCGCTACAGGGGCCAGGAACACTGAAGCTTTCTTT.

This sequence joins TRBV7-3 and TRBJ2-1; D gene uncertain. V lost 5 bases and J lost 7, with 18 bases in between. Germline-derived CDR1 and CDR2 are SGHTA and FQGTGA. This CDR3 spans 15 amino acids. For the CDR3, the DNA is TGTGCCAGCAGCCTGGGGTCCTATGGGCCTAATGAGCAGTTCTTC. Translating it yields CASSLGSYGPNEQFF.

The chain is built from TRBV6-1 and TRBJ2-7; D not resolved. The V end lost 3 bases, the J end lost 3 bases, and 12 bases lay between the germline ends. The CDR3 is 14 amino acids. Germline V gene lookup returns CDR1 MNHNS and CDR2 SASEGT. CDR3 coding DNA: TGTGCCAGCAGTGAGTTTAGCCCAGACTACGAGCAGTACTTC. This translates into CASSEFSPDYEQYF.

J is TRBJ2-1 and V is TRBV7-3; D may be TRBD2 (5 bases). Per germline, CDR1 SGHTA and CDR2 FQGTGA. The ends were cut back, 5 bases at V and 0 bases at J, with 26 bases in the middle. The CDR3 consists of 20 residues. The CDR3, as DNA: TGTGCCAGCAGCCCCATGGAGGAGGTTGGGCGGGTGAGCTCCTACAATGAGCAGTTCTTC. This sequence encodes CASSPMEEVGRVSSYNEQFF.

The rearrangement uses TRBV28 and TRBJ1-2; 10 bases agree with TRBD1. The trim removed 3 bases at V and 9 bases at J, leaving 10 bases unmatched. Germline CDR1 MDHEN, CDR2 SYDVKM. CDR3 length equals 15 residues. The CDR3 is CASSLGTGVMRSYTF. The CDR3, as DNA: TGTGCCAGCAGTTTGGGGACAGGGGTGATGAGGAGCTACACCTTC.